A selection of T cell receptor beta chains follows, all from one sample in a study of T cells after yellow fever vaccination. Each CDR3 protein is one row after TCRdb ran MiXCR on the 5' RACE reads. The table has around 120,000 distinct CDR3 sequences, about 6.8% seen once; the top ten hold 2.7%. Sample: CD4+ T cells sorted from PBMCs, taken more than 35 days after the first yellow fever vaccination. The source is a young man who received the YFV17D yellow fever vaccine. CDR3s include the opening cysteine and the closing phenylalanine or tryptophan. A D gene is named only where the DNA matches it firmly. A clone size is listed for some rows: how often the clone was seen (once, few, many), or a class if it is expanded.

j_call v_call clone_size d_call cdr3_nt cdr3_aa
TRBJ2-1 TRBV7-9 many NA TGTGCCAGCAGCCTGATTAGCGGCTACAATGAGCAGTTCTTC CASSLISGYNEQFF
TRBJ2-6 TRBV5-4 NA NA TGTGCCAGCAGCGCATTCGCTCAGTCTGGGGCCAACGTCCTGACTTTC CASSAFAQSGANVLTF
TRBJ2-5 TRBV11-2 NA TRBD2 TGTGCCAGCAGCTTATCGGGGGGGCCCGAAGGGACCCAGTACTTC CASSLSGGPEGTQYF
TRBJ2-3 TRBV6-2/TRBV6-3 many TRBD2 TGTGCCACCCAAGCGGGATTGAGCACAGATACGCAGTATTTT CATQAGLSTDTQYF
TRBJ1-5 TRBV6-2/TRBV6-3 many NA TGTGCCAGCAGGGGAGGGAGACAGCCCCAGCATTTT CASRGGRQPQHF
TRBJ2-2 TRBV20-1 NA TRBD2 TGCAGTGCTAGGTCCTCGGGGAGGGTCGGTACCGGGGAGCTGTTTTTT CSARSSGRVGTGELFF
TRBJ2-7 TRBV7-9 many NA TGTGCCAGCAGCTTTAGGGACGAGCAGTACTTC CASSFRDEQYF
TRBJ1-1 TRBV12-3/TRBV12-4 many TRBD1 TGTGCCAGCAGCGCGACAGGGGGCAACACTGAAGCTTTCTTT CASSATGGNTEAFF
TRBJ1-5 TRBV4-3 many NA TGCGCCAGCAGCCAAGGGTATAGCAATCAGCCCCAGCATTTT CASSQGYSNQPQHF
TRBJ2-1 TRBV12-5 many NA TGTGCTAGTGGTTTAAGGTGGGTCAATGAGCAGTTCTTC CASGLRWVNEQFF
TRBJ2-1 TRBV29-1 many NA TGCAGCGTTGTGTGGGGGGCAGGAGGGAATGAGCAGTTCTTC CSVVWGAGGNEQFF
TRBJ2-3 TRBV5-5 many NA TGTGCCAGCAGCCCCCCCCCGACCAGCACAGATACGCAGTATTTT CASSPPPTSTDTQYF
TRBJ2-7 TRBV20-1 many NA TGCAGTGCTAGAGGGTTCCCACTTGGCTACGAGCAGTACTTC CSARGFPLGYEQYF
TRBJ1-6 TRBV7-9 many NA TGTGCCATCCCCTGGGGGGCAGGAGGAAATTCACCCCTCCACTTT CAIPWGAGGNSPLHF
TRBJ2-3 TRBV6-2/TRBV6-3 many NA TGTGCCAGCAGTTGGAGGCTAGGCGGAGGACGACACTCTAGCACAGATACGCAGTATTTT CASSWRLGGGRHSSTDTQYF
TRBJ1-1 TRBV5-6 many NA TGTGCCAGCAGTTGGGGAACTGAAGCTTTCTTT CASSWGTEAFF
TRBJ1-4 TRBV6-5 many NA TGTGCCAGCAGCGTATTCCGGGACTGGGGGGAAAAACTGTTTTTT CASSVFRDWGEKLFF
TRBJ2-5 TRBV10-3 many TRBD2 TGTGCCATCAGTGACCAACTGGCGGGAGCGGAGACCCAGTACTTC CAISDQLAGAETQYF
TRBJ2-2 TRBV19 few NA TGTGCCAGTAGTATACAGGGTCACGGGGAGCTGTTTTTT CASSIQGHGELFF
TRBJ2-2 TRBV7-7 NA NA TGTGCCAGCAGCACCTCGGTGGCCGCGAACACCGGGGAGCTGTTTTTT CASSTSVAANTGELFF
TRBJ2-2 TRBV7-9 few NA TGTGCCAGCAGCGGGGACAAACTAACCGGGGAGCTGTTTTTT CASSGDKLTGELFF
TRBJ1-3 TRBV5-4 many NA TGTGCCAGCAGCTTGAAGGACTCTGGAAACACCATATATTTT CASSLKDSGNTIYF
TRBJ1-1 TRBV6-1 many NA TGTGCCAGCAGTCAAGTAATCGACAGAAAAGCTTTCTTT CASSQVIDRKAFF
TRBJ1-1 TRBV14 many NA TGTGCCAGCAGCCAAGATAGAGGGATGAGAAGGACTGAAGCTTTCTTT CASSQDRGMRRTEAFF
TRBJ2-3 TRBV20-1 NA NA TGCAGTGCCCGAAACGGGGGCGGGGATACGCAGTATTTT CSARNGGGDTQYF
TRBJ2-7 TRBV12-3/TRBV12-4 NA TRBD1 TGTGCCAGCAGCCATCAAATACTGGACAGGAGCCCCTACTACGAGCAGTACTTC CASSHQILDRSPYYEQYF